Reported below is one T cell receptor beta chain. Its antigen is currently not known. No quality values exist for individual bases; no much larger clone is one base distant. V and J lose 3 bases and 8 bases, and a span of 28 bases separates them. CDR1 and CDR2, looked up from the germline V gene (reference sequence), are GTSNPN and SVGIG. Counted from cysteine to phenylalanine, this CDR3 has 17 amino acids. Just CDR3 DNA is preserved here, 51 bases in frame from base 1. To prepare the library, RT-PCR was applied. The listed sequencing device is NextSeq 550. TCRdb applied fastp at Q25 and MiXCR to the public reads, then kept only in-frame beta chains. Rows merge per CDR3 protein into single entries with the most common DNA and genes. The table for this sample lists approximately 170,000 distinct CDR3 sequences; approximately 24% of them were counted only once. The ten top clones hold about 25% of the sample.

The sample originates from a study of patients and donors after allogeneic stem cell transplantation (dated by TCRdb to between 2020 and 2021). The rearrangement joined TRBV30 to TRBJ1-2; no D gene call is confident. The sequence derives from a human donor who was either an allogeneic HSCT recipient or a stem cell or donor lymphocyte infusion donor (not recorded which). It is not recorded whose cells these are; they may come from a transplant donor. Sequencing was carried out using blood, either unsorted or a sorted T cell fraction (not recorded which). For the CDR3, the sequence is CAWSSKGIGRPEYGYTF. The DNA sequence follows: TGTGCCTGGAGCTCCAAAGGTATCGGCCGGCCGGAGTACGGCTACACCTTC.